This T cell receptor (beta chain) was recovered during a study of tumor-infiltrating lymphocytes in primary liver carcinoma. V was clipped by 7 bases and J by 5 bases, with 14 bases between them. The CDR3 consists of 13 residues. Per germline, CDR1 MNHEY and CDR2 SVGEGT. Blood RNA was derived from unsorted whole blood, and germline DNA was extracted too. Ten or more counts support this clonotype. Starting from about 0.5 ug of total RNA, TCR beta cDNA was produced with a primer in the constant region. Libraries covering TCR beta were generated through three nested multiplex PCR rounds (using a slightly modified ARM-PCR). Amplification in the first two PCR rounds was performed using TRBV1-TRBV30 forward primers and a C-beta reverse primer for approximately 10 cycles each. Each CDR3 protein is one row after TCRdb ran MiXCR on the multiplex PCR reads. The data show around 330,000 distinct CDR3 sequences, with around 50% seen just once and 17% held by the top ten.

The sequence was collected from a young woman with primary liver carcinoma and hepatitis B virus infection. Sequencing used peripheral blood. The rearrangement uses TRBV6-2 or TRBV6-3 and TRBJ1-1, with unresolved D. The CDR3 sequence: CASTTDAGTEAFF. The CDR3 DNA reads as TGTGCCAGCACTACCGACGCCGGGACTGAAGCTTTCTTT.